In its sample, the clone carrying this TCR beta chain was seen many times. Its antigen is unknown. The entry originates in a study of T cells after yellow fever vaccination. Study at large: Some fractions had low cell numbers, and these were prepared with SMART-Seq v4 Ultra Low Input.

Study-wide points: Post-booster repertoires contained most primary-vaccination clones again (approximately 95% CD4, around 89% CD8). The presence of abundant clonotypes contaminating from the bulk population was possible in FACS-sorted repertoires.

CDR1 is SGHKS and CDR2 is YYEKEE in the germline V gene (reference sequence). J gave up 7 bases and V 3 bases, and 8 bases lay outside the gene matches. The CDR3 consists of 17 residues. Generation of TCR cDNA used 5'RACE template switching (which added a universal primer site and UMIs). TCRdb processed the 5' RACE reads anew with MiXCR; each CDR3 protein has one entry. The table lists 110,000 to 150,000 distinct CDR3 sequences, under 7% of them singletons. This specimen consisted of CD4+ T cells sorted from PBMCs, obtained 10 days after the yellow fever booster vaccination. The chain couples TRBV5-5 to TRBJ2-1, with 15 bases that match TRBD2. This receptor was taken from a man aged 30 to 45 who received the YFV17D yellow fever vaccine. CDR3 coding DNA: TGTGCCAGCAGCTCGGGACTAGCGGGGGGTATCGGGAATGAGCAGTTCTTC. Its protein product is CASSSGLAGGIGNEQFF.